This paragraph covers one T cell receptor beta chain sequence. This clone was recorded once. No antigen is known for it. No base quality values were provided; no much bigger clone lies one nucleotide off. The source of the sample is a study of cytomegalovirus exposure and HLA in healthy donors listed by TCRdb under 2017. General notes on the study: An earlier analysis of some 550 of the donors reported 250 to 300 Gb of sequence data and some 120 million unique TCR beta sequences from roughly 200 million T cells. An early release that covered around 590 HLA-typed donors contained around 330 gigabases of sequencing data and 80 million or so unique TCR sequences. The genetic ancestry cluster associated with self-reported Caucasian donors included 81% of the roughly 400 genotyped donors. The study aimed to test whether signatures of past pathogen exposure could be identified by cataloging public T cell receptors. The study used immunosequencing to profile the T cell repertoires of approximately 630 subjects and linked those repertoires to cytomegalovirus serostatus. Along with the approximately 700-subject first cohort, a separate validation cohort of around 110 different subjects was used. The study combined high-throughput TCR immunosequencing, statistical association of individual TCRs with disease status, and machine learning to predict cytomegalovirus infection status. To study patterns of TCR occurrence, a later analysis re-analyzed previously published TCR beta repertoires from hundreds of donors and added high-resolution HLA genotyping. The later analysis used no new phenotypic data to find candidate immune exposures, relying instead on TCR beta sequences and their occurrence across donors. In an earlier analysis of a few hundred of the donors, high-throughput TCR beta sequencing was used to judge whether each TCR beta V gene segment behaved as functional or pseudogenic. Donor age, sex, ethnicity and CMV serostatus were compiled alongside the repertoire data. In a later genetic analysis, genome-wide SNP genotypes for about three fifths of the roughly 670 donors were used, and that subset was treated as a discovery cohort. Every repertoire in the discovery cohort had been generated on one and the same sequencing platform. HLA typing included class I and class II loci at four-digit resolution. The number of donors typed differed by locus, with roughly 620-630 for A, B, C, DRB1 and DQB1, 522 for DQA1, 600 to 610 for DPA1, and some 450 for DPB1. Roughly five DR-DQ haplotypes were handled as single units for association and clustering because linkage in the cohort was strong. Among some 400 genotyped donors of the cohort, an average of approximately 230,000 unique TCR beta nucleotide sequences were sequenced per donor, around 20% of them non-productive. Study-wide conclusions, independent of this receptor: Because counts were too low, some 16 rarely observed V segments, including chromosome 9 orphons, were excluded from the earlier analysis of 587 of the donors. In a later analysis, HLA-associated TCR beta chains showed more clonal expansion and lower generation probabilities than non-associated chains that were equally common. A later analysis found that TCR association rates varied across HLA loci, with DRB1 alleles showing the most associated TCRs and HLA-C alleles the fewest. Correlated functional status among segregating V segments might be attributable to linkage disequilibrium, but an unknown experimental factor could not be ruled out. The classifier was reported to diagnose cytomegalovirus status with high specificity and sensitivity in both the original cohort and the validation cohort. An association between a missense DCLRE1C variant and V-gene and J-gene trimming of TCR beta chains was found in a later genetic analysis and replicated in an independent cohort. In an earlier analysis of 587 of the donors, most TCR beta V segments appeared in productive rearrangements about 87% or about 30% of the time, broadly matching IMGT annotations. A group of highly shared sequence variants was considered likely to be a technical artifact of the sequencing pipeline. In vitro tests confirmed that three of the cytomegalovirus-associated TCR beta chains recognize cytomegalovirus antigens. According to a later analysis, parvovirus B19, influenza, CMV and Epstein-Barr virus appeared linked to several top co-occurrence clusters. In this cohort, only TCR beta chains were sequenced, and detectable features were limited by the absence of alpha or paired-chain data. The authors suggested that the approach could potentially be extended to other disease states and immunological phenotypes. A later analysis associated 15,000 to 20,000 TCR beta sequences with specific HLA alleles at a false discovery rate of 0.05. According to a later analysis, most CMV-associated TCR beta chains appeared to be HLA-restricted, and the HLA associations seemed to be driven largely by CMV exposure. The presence/absence analyses assumed that sequencing depth was roughly uniform across donors, and that assumption may not be true. Most TCR sequences were seen in very few donors, while some public TCRs were found in many individuals. For the cohort, immune exposure information was limited to CMV serostatus. A further reported finding was that TCR beta sequences accurately predicted the HLA-A and HLA-B alleles for most subjects in the first cohort. In the study, about 150 TCR beta chains were listed as associated with cytomegalovirus. When HLA alleles, especially DR and DQ, strongly co-occurred, TCR associations were difficult to assign to individual alleles. Because the 87-base-pair reads could not distinguish some IMGT-functional V segments, including TRBV6-2 and TRBV6-3, those segments were excluded. In a later genetic analysis, fewer N-insertions in productive TCRs were reported among donors in an Asian-associated ancestry cluster than the approximately 670-donor mean. HLA typing was unavailable for some donors at each locus, so association tests used only the typed subset.

Spanning cysteine to phenylalanine, the CDR3 consists of 14 amino acids. Of the read, only the CDR3 DNA is kept; its 42 bases are in frame from base 1. Reading the germline V gene gives CDR1 SGHTA and CDR2 FQGNSA. V is shortened by 2 bases, J by 5 bases, and the region joining them spans 9 bases. The library was generated by the immunoSEQ multiplex PCR assay. The multiplex PCR relied on a mix of 60 forward primers for TCR Vbeta segments and 13 reverse primers for TCR Jbeta segments. Amplification of the CDR3 region of rearranged TCR beta genes was performed with a multiplex PCR assay on genomic DNA. The amplified TCR beta libraries were sequenced on the Illumina HiSeq System as 87-base-pair reads. On the authors' methods: In a later analysis, some 80 million unique TCR beta chains were counted across the 500 to 850 repertoires, and roughly 10 million of these chains were shared by at least two donors. Raw reads were error-corrected and collapsed into unique sequences by a nearest-neighbor algorithm in which closely related sequences were merged to remove PCR and sequencing errors. CDR3 sequences were aligned to IMGT reference sequences to assign V, D and J gene segments. For a sequence to be retained, at least a six-nucleotide match to both a V gene segment and a J gene segment was required. A rearrangement counted as productive if the CDR3 had no stop codons and remained in frame with V and J, and every other rearrangement counted as non-productive. CDR3 was defined according to IMGT convention as the region running from the second conserved V-encoded cysteine to the conserved J-encoded phenylalanine. The earlier analysis of 587 of the donors excluded sequences that lacked an unambiguous match to a single V gene segment. An earlier analysis of 587 of the donors classified V segments as functional when productive rearrangements were above 56.7% and as segregating when the standard deviation between donors was above 5%. A statistical classification framework was developed to diagnose cytomegalovirus status using the catalog of TCR beta chain sequences. V and J gene assignment, in a later analysis, came from comparing TCR nucleotide sequences with IMGT/GENE-DB human TR gene sequences. A later analysis assigned CDR3 sequences and most-parsimonious VDJ recombination scenarios with the TCRdist pipeline. A later analysis defined each TCR beta chain by its CDR3 amino acid sequence plus V-gene family, and excluded reads lacking a unique V-gene family. In a later analysis, approximately 590 highly shared, low-generation-probability nucleotide sequences were removed to address suspected cross-contamination and a sequencing artifact. In a later analysis, a clonal expansion index for each public chain was calculated from normalized within-repertoire ranks of inferred template counts. In a later analysis, generation probabilities were computed with a VDJ recombination model fitted to out-of-frame rearrangements, and the resulting probabilities were checked against IGoR. A later analysis scored TCR-TCR, TCR-HLA and TCR-CMV co-occurrence with hypergeometric tests, applying a repertoire-size bias correction to TCR pairs. False discovery rates were estimated in a later analysis by permuting HLA or CMV assignments 20 times. In a later analysis, co-occurring TCRs were grouped using DBSCAN, with TCRdist sequence similarity added in when clustering inside HLA-allele-positive subsets. For co-occurrence clustering, repertoires with fewer than 30,000 or more than 120,000 public chains were excluded, along with four to six repertoires with anomalous nucleotide sharing. Imported from immuneACCESS, the table was reduced by TCRdb to in-frame sequences with V and J called. These copies leave out some clones; in studies compared against another copy, an unresolved V gene accounts for under half, and the cause of the remainder is not known. The DNA gave D and trimming, while V, J and clone size come from that table. Within this sample are around 63,000 clones, with 79% of them counted one time only. In total, the top ten clones hold less than 3.5% of the sample.

The cohort consisted of 666 healthy bone marrow donors. At the time of sampling, all cohort members were nominally healthy, though unrecorded immune exposures were likely present. The donor was CMV seronegative and was included in the group of about 400 seronegative cohort members. Each donor provided a peripheral blood sample, and peripheral blood mononuclear cells were used for TCR beta sequencing. Genomic DNA was extracted from the blood cell samples with the Qiagen DNeasy Blood Extraction Kit. Sequencing was performed on PBMCs. The clonotype originates from a woman aged 30 to 39 in good health and CMV-seronegative. Recombination linked TRBV7-2 to TRBJ2-2; a weak D assignment points to TRBD2 (5 bases agree). The DNA reads TGTGCCAGCAGCTTACAGAGGGAGACCGGGGAGCTGTTTTTT. Translated, this is CASSLQRETGELFF.